The next 23 T cell receptor beta chains were all read from a single sample in a study of blood T cell repertoires in COVID-19. Clones were sequenced by immunoSEQ multiplex PCR, and TCRdb holds only the in-frame ones, with some missing. The sample includes about 150,000 clones, 76% of them seen just once. The sequencing input was peripheral blood. These receptors originate from a man aged 60 to 75 with acute or convalescent COVID-19.

The chain couples TRBV27 to TRBJ2-7; possibly TRBD2 for D (5 bases). V lost 4 bases, J lost 2 bases, and 12 bases lay in between. Germline loops: CDR1 MNHEY, CDR2 SMNVEV (reference sequence). CDR3 length: 14 residues. The CDR3 spells CASSSLSGAYEQYF. In DNA form, the CDR3 reads TGTGCCAGCAGTTCCCTGTCCGGGGCCTACGAGCAGTACTTC.

V and J are TRBV12-3 or TRBV12-4 and TRBJ2-7; D ambiguous. With 3 bases removed from V and 2 bases from J, the gap between germline ends came to 5 bases. This CDR3 has 12 residues. This chain's CDR3 is CASSFAAYEQYF. CDR3 sequence (DNA): TGTGCCAGCAGTTTTGCGGCCTACGAGCAGTACTTC.

The chain is built from TRBV7-3 and TRBJ2-3; D may be TRBD1 (6 bases). This CDR3 region has 16 residues. V shed 5 bases and J shed 0 bases, with 15 bases lying between them. Germline CDR1 reads SGHTA; CDR2 reads FQGTGA. The CDR3 DNA follows: TGTGCCAGCAGCCCACAGGGCAGGTCTAGCACAGATACGCAGTATTTT. Translating it yields CASSPQGRSSTDTQYF.

This clone was seen only a few times. The chain recombines TRBV21-1 with TRBJ1-5; TRBD1 is the table's D call and was not checked against the DNA. TRBV21-1 is a pseudogene locus. The CDR3 has 16 amino acids. This chain's CDR3 is CASSKGGTGGNQPQHF. The CDR3 nucleotides are TGTGCCAGCAGCAAAGGCGGGACAGGGGGCAATCAGCCCCAGCATTTT.

The chain employs TRBV6-1 and TRBJ2-3; D remains ambiguous. CDR3 size: 16 residues. Germline V gene data show CDR1 as MNHNS and CDR2 as SASEGT. V dropped 4 bases and J dropped 2 bases, with 16 bases sitting between them. The CDR3 is CASSGMAGSITDTQYF. The DNA for the CDR3 is TGTGCCAGCAGTGGGATGGCAGGCTCGATCACAGATACGCAGTATTTT.

The chain has TRBV27 and TRBJ2-7, with 11 nucleotides matching TRBD1. The CDR3 is made up of 14 amino acids. V was pared by 6 bases and J by 4 bases, with 5 bases of the junction left unmatched. The germline V gene has CDR1 MNHEY and CDR2 SMNVEV (reference sequence). The CDR3 bases are TGTGCCAGCAGGGCCGGGACAGGGGGTTACGAGCAGTACTTC. This encodes CASRAGTGGYEQYF.

The chain uses TRBV19 and TRBJ1-5; the D is unclear. Looked up from germline, CDR1 is LNHDA and CDR2 is SQIVND (reference sequence). V was pared by 7 bases and J by 1 base, with 11 bases between. The CDR3 runs 14 residues. CDR3 nucleotide sequence: TGTGCCAGTAAAAGGCAGGTGAGCAATCAGCCCCAGCATTTT. Amino acids: CASKRQVSNQPQHF.

The chain employs TRBV5-1 and TRBJ2-2; 10 bases are a match to TRBD1. Germline V CDR1 and CDR2: SGHRS, YFSETQ. After removal of 4 bases from V and 3 bases from J, the junction contained 3 bases not matched to a gene. This CDR3 contains 15 residues. The CDR3 sequence: CASSGGTGDTGELFF. The CDR3 DNA follows: TGCGCCAGCAGCGGAGGGACAGGGGACACCGGGGAGCTGTTTTTT.

The chain couples TRBV18 to TRBJ2-1; TRBD1 aligns across 8 bases. This CDR3 has 15 amino acids. Germline loops: CDR1 KGHSH, CDR2 LQKENI. Unmatched junction bases numbered 7, after V lost 3 bases and J lost 6 bases. CDR3 amino acids: CASSPTGESVNEQFF. CDR3 nucleotides: TGTGCCAGCTCACCGACAGGGGAAAGCGTCAATGAGCAGTTCTTC.

The chain uses TRBV3-1 (or the pseudogene TRBV3-2) and TRBJ2-7, with 11 bases lining up with TRBD1. CDR1 and CDR2 (germline): LGHDT, YNNKEL (reference sequence). V shed 4 bases, J shed 5 bases, and the junction held 4 bases outside the gene matches. The CDR3 is made up of 14 amino acids. The CDR3 is CASSPRTGGDEQYF. CDR3 coding DNA: TGTGCCAGCAGCCCACGGACAGGGGGCGACGAGCAGTACTTC.

This clone was detected once. The chain recombines TRBV18 with TRBJ2-7, with 7 bases lining up with TRBD2. The germline gives CDR1 KGHSH, CDR2 LQKENI. V trimming: 4 bases; J trimming: 2 bases; junction bases outside the gene matches: 8. The CDR3 runs 15 residues. CDR3 coding DNA: TGTGCCAGCTCACTAGGCAGCGGGGTAACCTACGAGCAGTACTTC. Its translation is CASSLGSGVTYEQYF.

This sequence joins TRBV6-6 and TRBJ2-7; 9 bases line up with TRBD1. Germline loops: CDR1 MNHNY, CDR2 SVGAGI (reference sequence). The CDR3 extends over 15 amino acids. The J segment lost 5 bases and the V segment lost 2 bases, leaving 7 bases of the junction unmatched. The CDR3 nucleotides are TGTGCCAGCAGTTACACGGGACAGGGAAATCACGAGCAGTACTTC. Translated, it gives CASSYTGQGNHEQYF.

A single count supports this clone. The rearrangement joins TRBV11-2 to TRBJ2-7, with 11 bases aligning to TRBD2. From germline, CDR1 is SGHAT and CDR2 FQNNGV. The CDR3 consists of 16 residues. Trimming at V came to 5 bases and at J to 2 bases, leaving 8 bases not matched to a gene. Written as DNA, the CDR3 is TGTGCCAGCAGCCGACTCTATAGCGGGAGGGCCTACGAGCAGTACTTC. Residues: CASSRLYSGRAYEQYF.

The genes are TRBV7-2 and TRBJ2-1; possible D gene TRBD2, 5 bases. The CDR3 length is 16 residues. Trimming cost V 2 bases and J 8 bases, with 19 bases left between them. Germline V gives CDR1 SGHTA, CDR2 FQGNSA. As DNA, the CDR3 is TGTGCCAGCAGCTTAAGCTTTACACTGGGAGTCCATGAGCAGTTCTTC. Translating it yields CASSLSFTLGVHEQFF.

This clone was observed a handful of times. CDR3 sequence: CASSPSPTSTTDTQYF. CDR3 nucleotides: TGTGCCAGCAGCCCCAGTCCGACTAGCACCACAGATACGCAGTATTTT. The V and J genes are TRBV7-9 and TRBJ2-3, with 7 bases lining up with TRBD2. CDR3 size: 16 residues. After removal of 5 bases from V and 2 bases from J, the junction contained 10 bases not matched to a gene. The germline V gene has CDR1 SEHNR and CDR2 FQNEAQ (reference sequence).

This chain links TRBV24-1 with TRBJ2-4, with D perhaps TRBD2 (5 bases). Trimming cost V 5 bases and J 3 bases, with 7 bases left between them. The CDR3 length is 13 residues. Per germline, CDR1 KGHDR and CDR2 SFDVKD. The CDR3 bases are TGTGCCACCAGTGGAGGGAGCAAAAACATTCAGTACTTC. Encoded protein: CATSGGSKNIQYF.

V is TRBV3-1 (or the pseudogene TRBV3-2) and J is TRBJ2-1; a possible D gene is TRBD1 (5 bases). CDR1 is LGHDT, CDR2 YNNKEL, per germline (reference sequence). With 1 base removed from V and 4 bases from J, the gap between germline ends came to 11 bases. The CDR3 length is 15 residues. The CDR3 sequence: CASSQVHDRYNEQFF. The CDR3 DNA is TGTGCCAGCAGCCAAGTTCATGACAGATACAATGAGCAGTTCTTC.

The CDR3, as DNA: TGTGCCAGCAGCCCACCCCGGGGACTAAGCACAGATACGCAGTATTTT. This translates into CASSPPRGLSTDTQYF. The rearrangement links TRBV7-2 to TRBJ2-3; 7 nucleotides match TRBD2. The junction had 8 bases not matched to a gene; V was cut back by 5 bases and J by 0 bases. The CDR3 runs 16 residues. Germline values: CDR1 SGHTA, CDR2 FQGNSA.

The chain uses TRBV18 and TRBJ2-7, with a tentative D call TRBD1 (5 bases). Germline CDR1 reads KGHSH; CDR2 reads LQKENI. Between the trimmed V and J ends, which lost 4 bases and 0 bases, there was a span of 22 bases. This CDR3 has 18 residues. CDR3 sequence: CASSLVPTAISSSYEQYF. The CDR3 coding sequence is TGTGCCAGCTCACTAGTTCCGACAGCCATTTCGAGCTCCTACGAGCAGTACTTC.

This clone was counted only a few times. This chain joins TRBV27 and TRBJ2-7; 10 bases agree with TRBD1. J was trimmed by 5 bases and V by 5 bases; bases with no gene match: 6. The CDR3 is 14 amino acids. Germline lookup yields CDR1 MNHEY and CDR2 SMNVEV (reference sequence). CDR3 amino acids: CASSLGTGVNEQYF. DNA for the CDR3: TGTGCCAGCAGTCTAGGGACAGGGGTGAACGAGCAGTACTTC.

This clone was detected only a few times. The chain employs TRBV4-1 and TRBJ1-6; tentative D call: TRBD1 (5 bases). This CDR3 spans 17 amino acids. The germline CDR1 and CDR2 sequences are MGHRA and YSYEKL. The V gene lost 0 bases and the J gene lost 7 bases, with 16 bases spanning the gap. The CDR3 protein is CASSQEEGRDGNSPLHF. CDR3 bases: TGCGCCAGCAGCCAAGAGGAGGGCAGGGATGGGAATTCACCCCTCCACTTT.

In regard to this clone: The conserved phenylalanine or tryptophan is not found at the CDR3 terminus, so this likely reflects a read error. The limits of the CDR3 on the DNA are not certain, so only TCRdb's listed CDR3 is given. The chain couples TRBV4-2 to TRBJ1-2. Germline V gives CDR1 LGHNA, CDR2 YNFKEQ. From its first to its last residue, the CDR3 has 13 amino acids. The CDR3 sequence is CASSQDNRREALI.

The J gene is TRBJ2-1, the V gene TRBV2; 10 nucleotides match TRBD2. Germline values: CDR1 SNHLY, CDR2 FYNNEI. The CDR3 spans 15 residues. J gave up 7 bases and V 8 bases, and 11 bases lay outside the gene matches. In nucleotides, the CDR3 is TGTGCCAGCGGGGCTAGCGGGAGTGGTCGTAATGAGCAGTTCTTC. It is translated as CASGASGSGRNEQFF.